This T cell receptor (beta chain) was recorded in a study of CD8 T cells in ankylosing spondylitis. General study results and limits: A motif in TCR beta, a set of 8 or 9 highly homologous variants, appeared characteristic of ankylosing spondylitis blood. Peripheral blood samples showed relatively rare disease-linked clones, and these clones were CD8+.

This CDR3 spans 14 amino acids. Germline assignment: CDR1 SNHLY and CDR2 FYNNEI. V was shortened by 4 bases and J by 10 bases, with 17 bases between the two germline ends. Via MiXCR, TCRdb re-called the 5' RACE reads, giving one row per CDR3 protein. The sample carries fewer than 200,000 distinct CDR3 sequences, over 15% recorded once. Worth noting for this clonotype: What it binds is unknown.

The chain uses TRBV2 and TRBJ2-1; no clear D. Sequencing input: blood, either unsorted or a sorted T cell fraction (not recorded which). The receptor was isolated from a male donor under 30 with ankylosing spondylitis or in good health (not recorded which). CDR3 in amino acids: CASSALTSGEEQFF. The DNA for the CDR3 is TGTGCCAGCAGTGCTTTAACTTCGGGTGAGGAGCAGTTCTTC.